The 20 T cell receptor beta chains listed next were all sequenced from one sample in a study of CXCR3-negative and CXCR3-positive naive CD8 T cells. Their antigens are not known. With UMI labels, 5' RACE was used to prepare the TRB cDNA libraries. After re-calling the 5' RACE reads, TCRdb lists one entry per CDR3 protein, DNA absent. The repertoire table contains 85,000 to 120,000 distinct CDR3 sequences. Study-wide results and limits: Naive cells that were CXCR3-positive had more hydrophobic TRB CDR3s (compared with CXCR3-negative naive cells).

Sequencing used naive CXCR3+ CD8+ T cells from blood. Specified subset: CD45RO-CCR7+CD27+CD95- naive CD8+ T cells expressing CXCR3 (TNR3+). All receptors derive from a human donor in good health. Some clones in this sample may be carry-over from other donors' samples.

The CDR3 is CSVDGLRETEAFF. The chain recombines TRBV29-1 with TRBJ1-1. The CDR3 consists of 13 residues. Looked up from germline, CDR1 is SQVTM and CDR2 is ANQGSEA. Supplemented by reference TRBV29-1 and TRBJ1-1, the full variable domain reads SAVISQKPSRDICQRGTSLTIQCQVDSQVTMMFWYRQQPGQSLTLIATANQGSEATYESGFVIDKFPISRPNLTFSTLTVSNMSPEDSSIYLCSVDGLRETEAFFGQGTRLTVV.

The rearrangement links TRBV4-3 to TRBJ1-4; the TRBD1 assignment by TCRdb is unverifiable without DNA. This CDR3 is built from 16 residues. Germline-derived CDR1 and CDR2 are LGHNA and YSLEER. CDR3 region: CASSGMEGQFNEKLFF.

The genes are TRBV11-3 and TRBJ1-2; TCRdb designates TRBD1, a call that cannot be tested without DNA. This CDR3 has 14 amino acids. Per the germline V gene, CDR1 is SGHNT and CDR2 is YENEEA. CDR3 protein: CASSPSTGEGGYTF.

V is TRBV29-1 and J is TRBJ1-1; TCRdb gives TRBD1 as the D gene, but with no DNA this cannot be confirmed. This CDR3 comprises 17 residues. Germline V lookup: CDR1 SQVTM, CDR2 ANQGSEA. The CDR3 protein is CSVEEKDRAGGNTEAFF.

This chain joins TRBV28 and TRBJ1-1; with no DNA, the TCRdb D assignment of TRBD1 cannot be verified. This CDR3 is built from 13 residues. CDR1 is MDHEN, CDR2 SYDVKM, per germline. CDR3 in amino acids: CASSGTGATEAFF.

This chain links TRBV19 with TRBJ1-1. This CDR3 has 16 residues. The germline CDR1 and CDR2 sequences are LNHDA and SQIVND (reference sequence). CDR3 sequence: CASSIAYLRGNTEAFF. Looking up the rest from reference TRBV19 and TRBJ1-1 gives the full variable domain: DGGITQSPKYLFRKEGQNVTLSCEQNLNHDAMYWYRQDPGQGLRLIYYSQIVNDFQKGDIAEGYSVSREKKESFPLTVTSAQKNPTAFYLCASSIAYLRGNTEAFFGQGTRLTVV.

The rearrangement links TRBV7-9 to TRBJ2-7; lacking DNA, the TRBD1 call made by TCRdb goes unchecked. In germline, CDR1 is SEHNR, CDR2 FQNEAQ (reference sequence). CDR3 length: 14 amino acids. The CDR3 is CASSLISGGWEQYF.

The rearrangement joins TRBV29-1 to TRBJ2-5; TCRdb returns TRBD1, unconfirmable since there is no DNA. The CDR3 spans 13 residues. Per germline, CDR1 SQVTM and CDR2 ANQGSEA. CDR3 protein: CSVETGEQETQYF.

This chain uses TRBV30 with TRBJ2-7. The germline CDR1 and CDR2 sequences are GTSNPN and SVGIG (reference sequence). The CDR3 totals 13 residues. The CDR3 here is CAWRDLASYEQYF. The full variable domain, with the rest looked up from reference TRBV30 and TRBJ2-7, is SQTIHQWPATLVQPVGSPLSLECTVEGTSNPNLYWYRQAAGRGLQLLFYSVGIGQISSEVPQNLSASRPQDRQFILSSKKLLLSDSGFYLCAWRDLASYEQYFGPGTRLTVT.

V is TRBV20-1 and J is TRBJ1-2; without DNA, the TCRdb call of TRBD1 cannot be checked. This CDR3 has 15 amino acids. Germline CDR1 is DFQATT and CDR2 is SNEGSKA (reference sequence). CDR3 protein: CSASRPDREMDGYTF.

The chain couples TRBV3-1 to TRBJ2-5. The length of the CDR3 is 15 residues. CDR1 is LGHDT, CDR2 YNNKEL, per germline (reference sequence). This CDR3 is CASSSDGRIQETQYF.

The gene calls are TRBV12-3 or TRBV12-4 and TRBJ2-7; TCRdb outputs TRBD1, but without DNA this stays unchecked. CDR3 length: 12 amino acids. The CDR3 here is CASSLSQGTKYF.

The chain employs TRBV29-1 and TRBJ2-2; TCRdb proposes TRBD1, but this gene call is untestable without DNA. The CDR3 runs 14 residues. Germline loops: CDR1 SQVTM, CDR2 ANQGSEA. CDR3 sequence: CSATGTGYTGELFF.

The chain links TRBV27 to TRBJ2-1; as DNA is missing, the TRBD2 call by TCRdb cannot be tested. Germline CDR1 and CDR2: MNHEY and SMNVEV (reference sequence). CDR3 length: 17 residues. CDR3 residues: CASSLRTSTGSYNEQFF.

The gene calls are TRBV15 and TRBJ2-3; no DNA is available, so the TRBD1 call from TCRdb remains unchecked. Germline CDR1 LNHNV, CDR2 YYDKDF (reference sequence). This CDR3 is built from 15 residues. The CDR3 here is CATSRVDSGVYTQYF.

The CDR3 reads CASSFGTSGYEQYF. The J gene is TRBJ2-7, the V gene TRBV5-1; the D call of TRBD2 rests on TCRdb alone, since no DNA is present to check it. The CDR3 totals 14 residues. In germline, CDR1 is SGHRS, CDR2 YFSETQ.

V is TRBV29-1 and J is TRBJ2-5; TCRdb indicates TRBD1, and absent DNA this call remains unverified. This CDR3 is 14 amino acids long. Germline values: CDR1 SQVTM, CDR2 ANQGSEA. The CDR3 here is CSVEYMGGQETQYF. The whole variable domain, remainder taken from reference TRBV29-1 and TRBJ2-5, is SAVISQKPSRDICQRGTSLTIQCQVDSQVTMMFWYRQQPGQSLTLIATANQGSEATYESGFVIDKFPISRPNLTFSTLTVSNMSPEDSSIYLCSVEYMGGQETQYFGPGTRLLVL.

V and J are TRBV29-1 and TRBJ2-6; absent DNA, TCRdb's TRBD1 call cannot be checked. The CDR3 has 17 residues. Germline V CDR1 and CDR2: SQVTM, ANQGSEA. CDR3 in amino acids: CSVVLPRGRYGANVLTF. The full variable domain, completed using reference TRBV29-1 and TRBJ2-6, is SAVISQKPSRDICQRGTSLTIQCQVDSQVTMMFWYRQQPGQSLTLIATANQGSEATYESGFVIDKFPISRPNLTFSTLTVSNMSPEDSSIYLCSVVLPRGRYGANVLTFGAGSRLTVL.

The chain is built from TRBV7-2 and TRBJ2-3; TCRdb's D call, TRBD2, is unchecked because there is no DNA. Germline CDR1 and CDR2: SGHTA and FQGNSA. This CDR3 contains 16 residues. CDR3 loop: CASSAGLAGPTDTQYF.

The V call is TRBV29-1, the J call TRBJ2-5; TCRdb's D gene call, TRBD2, goes unchecked for lack of DNA. The CDR3 length is 14 residues. Per the germline V gene, CDR1 is SQVTM and CDR2 is ANQGSEA. The CDR3: CSVELAGLQETQYF. The full variable domain, with the rest looked up from reference TRBV29-1 and TRBJ2-5, is SAVISQKPSRDICQRGTSLTIQCQVDSQVTMMFWYRQQPGQSLTLIATANQGSEATYESGFVIDKFPISRPNLTFSTLTVSNMSPEDSSIYLCSVELAGLQETQYFGPGTRLLVL.